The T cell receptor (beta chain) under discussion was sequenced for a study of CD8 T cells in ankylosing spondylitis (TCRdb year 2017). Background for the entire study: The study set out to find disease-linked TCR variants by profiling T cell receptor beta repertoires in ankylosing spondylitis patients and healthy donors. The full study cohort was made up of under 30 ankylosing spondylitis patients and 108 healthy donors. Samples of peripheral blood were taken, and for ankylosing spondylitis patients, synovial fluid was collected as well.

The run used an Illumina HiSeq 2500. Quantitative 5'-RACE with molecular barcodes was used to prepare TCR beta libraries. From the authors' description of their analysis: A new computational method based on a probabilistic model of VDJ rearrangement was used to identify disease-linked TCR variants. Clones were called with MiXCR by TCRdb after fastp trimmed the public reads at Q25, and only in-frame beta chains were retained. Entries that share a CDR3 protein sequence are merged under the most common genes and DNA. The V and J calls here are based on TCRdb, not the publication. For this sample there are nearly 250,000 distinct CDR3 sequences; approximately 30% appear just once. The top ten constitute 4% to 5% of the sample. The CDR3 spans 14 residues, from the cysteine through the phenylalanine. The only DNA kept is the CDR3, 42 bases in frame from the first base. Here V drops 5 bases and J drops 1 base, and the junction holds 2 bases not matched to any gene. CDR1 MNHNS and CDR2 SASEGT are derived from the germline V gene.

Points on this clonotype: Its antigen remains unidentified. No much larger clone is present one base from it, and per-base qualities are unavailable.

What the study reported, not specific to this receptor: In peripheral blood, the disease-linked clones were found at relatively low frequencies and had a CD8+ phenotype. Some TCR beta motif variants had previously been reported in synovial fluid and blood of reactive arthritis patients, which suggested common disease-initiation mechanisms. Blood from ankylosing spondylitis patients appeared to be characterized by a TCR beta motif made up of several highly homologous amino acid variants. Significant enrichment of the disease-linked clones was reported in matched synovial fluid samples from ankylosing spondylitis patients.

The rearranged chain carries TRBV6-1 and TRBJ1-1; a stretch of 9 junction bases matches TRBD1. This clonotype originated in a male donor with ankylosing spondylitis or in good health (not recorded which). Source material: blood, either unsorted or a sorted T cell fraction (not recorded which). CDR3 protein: CASSRQGGNTEAFF. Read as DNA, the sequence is TGTGCCAGCAGTAGACAGGGGGGGAACACTGAAGCTTTCTTT.